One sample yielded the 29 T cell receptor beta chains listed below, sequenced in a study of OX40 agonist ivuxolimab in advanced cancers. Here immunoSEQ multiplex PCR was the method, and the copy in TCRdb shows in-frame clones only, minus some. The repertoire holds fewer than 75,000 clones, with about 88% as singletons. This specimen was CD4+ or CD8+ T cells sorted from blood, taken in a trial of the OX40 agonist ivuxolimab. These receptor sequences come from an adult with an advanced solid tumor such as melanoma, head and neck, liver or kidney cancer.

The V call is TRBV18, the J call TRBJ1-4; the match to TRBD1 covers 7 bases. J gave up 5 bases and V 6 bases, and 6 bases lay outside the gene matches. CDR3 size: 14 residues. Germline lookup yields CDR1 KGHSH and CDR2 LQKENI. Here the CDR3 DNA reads TGTGCCAGCTCGTCAACAGGGGACAATGAAAAACTGTTTTTT. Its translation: CASSSTGDNEKLFF.

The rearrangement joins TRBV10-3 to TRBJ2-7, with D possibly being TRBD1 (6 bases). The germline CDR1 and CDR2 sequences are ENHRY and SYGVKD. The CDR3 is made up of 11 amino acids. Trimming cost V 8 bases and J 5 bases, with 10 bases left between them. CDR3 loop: CAIQGTNEQYF. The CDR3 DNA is TGTGCCATCCAGGGGACCAACGAGCAGTACTTC.

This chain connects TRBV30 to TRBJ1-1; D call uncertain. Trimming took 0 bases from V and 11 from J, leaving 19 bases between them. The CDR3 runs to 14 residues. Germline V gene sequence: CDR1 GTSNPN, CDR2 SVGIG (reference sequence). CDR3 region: CAWSVYRSRLGAFF. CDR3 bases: TGTGCCTGGAGTGTATATCGGTCGCGGCTTGGGGCTTTCTTT. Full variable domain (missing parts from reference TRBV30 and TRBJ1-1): SQTIHQWPATLVQPVGSPLSLECTVEGTSNPNLYWYRQAAGRGLQLLFYSVGIGQISSEVPQNLSASRPQDRQFILSSKKLLLSDSGFYLCAWSVYRSRLGAFFGQGTRLTVV.

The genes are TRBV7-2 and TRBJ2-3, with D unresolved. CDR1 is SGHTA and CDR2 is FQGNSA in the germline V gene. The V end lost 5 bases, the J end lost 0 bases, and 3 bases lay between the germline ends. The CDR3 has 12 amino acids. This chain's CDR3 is CASSRSTDTQYF. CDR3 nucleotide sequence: TGTGCCAGCAGCCGTAGCACAGATACGCAGTATTTT. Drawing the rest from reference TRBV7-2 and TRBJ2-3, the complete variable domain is GAGVSQSPSNKVTEKGKDVELRCDPISGHTALYWYRQSLGQGLEFLIYFQGNSAPDKSGLPSDRFSAERTGGSVSTLTIQRTQQEDSAVYLCASSRSTDTQYFGPGTRLTVL.

CDR3 residues: CASNLPRDRAGDGELFF. Written as DNA, the CDR3 is TGTGCCAGCAATCTACCGCGGGACAGGGCAGGTGACGGGGAGCTGTTTTTT. The V and J genes are TRBV28 and TRBJ2-2; 9 positions match TRBD1. Germline values: CDR1 MDHEN, CDR2 SYDVKM. The CDR3 runs 17 residues. J lost 7 bases, V lost 7 bases, and 16 bases had no gene match. Full variable domain (rest looked up from reference TRBV28 and TRBJ2-2): DVKVTQSSRYLVKRTGEKVFLECVQDMDHENMFWYRQDPGLGLRLIYFSYDVKMKEKGDIPEGYSVSREKKERFSLILESASTNQTSMYLCASNLPRDRAGDGELFFGEGSRLTVL.

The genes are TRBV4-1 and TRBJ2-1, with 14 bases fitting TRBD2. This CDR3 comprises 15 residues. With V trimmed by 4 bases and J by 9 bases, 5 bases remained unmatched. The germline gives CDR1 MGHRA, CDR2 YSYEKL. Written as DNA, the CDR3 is TGCGCCAGCAGCCTGGGACTAGCGGGAGACGGTGAGCAGTTCTTC. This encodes CASSLGLAGDGEQFF.

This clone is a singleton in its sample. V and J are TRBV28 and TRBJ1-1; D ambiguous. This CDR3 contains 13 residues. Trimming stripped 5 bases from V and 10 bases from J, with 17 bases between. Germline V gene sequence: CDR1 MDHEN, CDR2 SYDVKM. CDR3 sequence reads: CASSATSLVGAFF. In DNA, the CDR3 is TGTGCCAGCAGTGCGACGTCCCTCGTGGGAGCTTTCTTT.

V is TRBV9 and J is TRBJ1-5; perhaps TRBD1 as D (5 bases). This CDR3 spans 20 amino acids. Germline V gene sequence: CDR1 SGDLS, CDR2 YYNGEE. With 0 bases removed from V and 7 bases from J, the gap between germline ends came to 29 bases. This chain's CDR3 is CASSVVRERLAIATGQPQHF. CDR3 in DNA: TGTGCCAGCAGCGTAGTCAGGGAAAGGTTAGCAATCGCGACGGGGCAGCCCCAGCATTTT.

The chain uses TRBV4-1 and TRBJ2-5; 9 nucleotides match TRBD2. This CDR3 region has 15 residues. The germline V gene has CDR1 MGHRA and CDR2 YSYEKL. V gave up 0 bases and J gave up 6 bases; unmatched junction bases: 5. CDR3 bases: TGCGCCAGCAGCCAAGAAATAGCGGGAGAGAAGACCCAGTACTTC. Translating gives CASSQEIAGEKTQYF.

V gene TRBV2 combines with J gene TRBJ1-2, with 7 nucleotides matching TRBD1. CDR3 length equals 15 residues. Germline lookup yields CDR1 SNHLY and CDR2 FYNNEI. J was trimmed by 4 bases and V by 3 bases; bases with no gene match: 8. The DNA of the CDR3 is TGTGCCAGCAGTGAGCGAGGGGGCATCGGCTATGGCTACACCTTC. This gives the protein CASSERGGIGYGYTF.

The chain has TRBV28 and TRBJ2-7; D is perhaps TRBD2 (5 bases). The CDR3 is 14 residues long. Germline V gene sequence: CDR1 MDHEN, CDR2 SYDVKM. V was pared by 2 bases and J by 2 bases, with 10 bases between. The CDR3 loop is CASSLGRATYEQYF. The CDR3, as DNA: TGTGCCAGCAGTTTAGGGCGGGCCACCTACGAGCAGTACTTC.

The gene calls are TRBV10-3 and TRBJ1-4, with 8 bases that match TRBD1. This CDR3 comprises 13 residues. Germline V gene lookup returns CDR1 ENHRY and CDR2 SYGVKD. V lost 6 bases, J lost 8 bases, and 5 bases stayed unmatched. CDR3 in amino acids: CAISQGAGEKLFF. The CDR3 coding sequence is TGTGCCATCAGCCAGGGGGCAGGGGAAAAACTGTTTTTT.

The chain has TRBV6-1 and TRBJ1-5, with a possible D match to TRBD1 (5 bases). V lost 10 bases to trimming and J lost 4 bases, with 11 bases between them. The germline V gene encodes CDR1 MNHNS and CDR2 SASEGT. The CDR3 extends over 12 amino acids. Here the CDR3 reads CAINRWNQPQHF. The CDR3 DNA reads TGTGCCATTAACAGGTGGAATCAGCCCCAGCATTTT.

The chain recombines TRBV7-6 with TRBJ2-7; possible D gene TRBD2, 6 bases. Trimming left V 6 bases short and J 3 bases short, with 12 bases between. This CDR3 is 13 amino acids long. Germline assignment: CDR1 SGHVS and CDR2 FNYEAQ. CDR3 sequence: CASRGGLIYEQYF. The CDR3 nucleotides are TGTGCCAGCAGGGGGGGTCTGATCTACGAGCAGTACTTC.

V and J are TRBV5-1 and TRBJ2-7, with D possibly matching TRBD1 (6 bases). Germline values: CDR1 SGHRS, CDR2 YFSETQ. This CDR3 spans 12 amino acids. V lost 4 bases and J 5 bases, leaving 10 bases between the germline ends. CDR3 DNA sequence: TGCGCCAGCAGCGCGCAGGGGAACGAGCAGTACTTC. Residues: CASSAQGNEQYF.

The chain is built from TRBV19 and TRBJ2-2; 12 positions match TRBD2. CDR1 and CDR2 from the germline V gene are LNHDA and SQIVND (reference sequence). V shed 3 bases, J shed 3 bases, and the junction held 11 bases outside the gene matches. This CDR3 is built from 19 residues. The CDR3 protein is CASSIMMVLAGGYTGELFF. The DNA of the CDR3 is TGTGCCAGTAGTATCATGATGGTTCTAGCGGGAGGGTACACCGGGGAGCTGTTTTTT.

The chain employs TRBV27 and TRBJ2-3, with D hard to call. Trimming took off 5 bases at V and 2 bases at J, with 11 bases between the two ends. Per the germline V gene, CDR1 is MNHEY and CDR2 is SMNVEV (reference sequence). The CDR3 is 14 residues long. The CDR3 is CASSPGLVTDTQYF. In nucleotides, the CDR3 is TGTGCCAGCAGTCCCGGTTTAGTCACAGATACGCAGTATTTT.

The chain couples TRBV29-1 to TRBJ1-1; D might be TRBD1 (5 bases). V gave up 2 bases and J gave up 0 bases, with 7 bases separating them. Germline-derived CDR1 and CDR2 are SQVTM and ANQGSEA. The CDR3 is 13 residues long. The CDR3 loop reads CSVERGMNTEAFF. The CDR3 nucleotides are TGCAGCGTTGAACGGGGCATGAACACTGAAGCTTTCTTT.

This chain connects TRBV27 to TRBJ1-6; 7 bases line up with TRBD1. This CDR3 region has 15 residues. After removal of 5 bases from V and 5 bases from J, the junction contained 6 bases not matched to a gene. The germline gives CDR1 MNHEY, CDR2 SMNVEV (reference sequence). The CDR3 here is CASSPDRVNNSPLHF. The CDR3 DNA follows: TGTGCCAGCAGTCCCGACAGGGTTAATAATTCACCCCTCCACTTT.

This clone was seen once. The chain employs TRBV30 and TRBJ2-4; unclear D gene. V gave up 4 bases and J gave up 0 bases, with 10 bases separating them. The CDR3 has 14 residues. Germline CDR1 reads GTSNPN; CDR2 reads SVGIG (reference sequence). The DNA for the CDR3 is TGTGCCTGGATAACCAAGGGAGCCAAAAACATTCAGTACTTC. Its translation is CAWITKGAKNIQYF.

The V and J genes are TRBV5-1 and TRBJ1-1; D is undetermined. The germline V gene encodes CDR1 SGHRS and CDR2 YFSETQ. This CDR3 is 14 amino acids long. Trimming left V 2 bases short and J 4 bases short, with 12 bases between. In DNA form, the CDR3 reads TGCGCCAGCAGCTTAAGCCCGGGGAGCACTGAAGCTTTCTTT. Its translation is CASSLSPGSTEAFF.

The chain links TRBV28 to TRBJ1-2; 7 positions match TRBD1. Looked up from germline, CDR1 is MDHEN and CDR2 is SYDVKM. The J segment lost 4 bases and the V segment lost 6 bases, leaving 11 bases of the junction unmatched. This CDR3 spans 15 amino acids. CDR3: CASRQTGTRSYGYTF. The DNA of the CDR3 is TGTGCCAGCAGACAGACAGGGACAAGATCCTATGGCTACACCTTC.

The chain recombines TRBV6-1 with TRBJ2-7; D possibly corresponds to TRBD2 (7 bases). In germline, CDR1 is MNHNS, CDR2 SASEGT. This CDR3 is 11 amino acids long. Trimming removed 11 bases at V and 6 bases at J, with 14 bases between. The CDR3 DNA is TGTGCCTGCGGGGGCCCTTTCGAGCAGTACTTC. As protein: CACGGPFEQYF.

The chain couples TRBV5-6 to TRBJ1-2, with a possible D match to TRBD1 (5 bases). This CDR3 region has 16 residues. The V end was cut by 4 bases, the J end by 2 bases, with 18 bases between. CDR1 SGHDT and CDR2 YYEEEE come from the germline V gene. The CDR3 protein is CASSPDSGHRNYGYTF. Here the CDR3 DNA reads TGTGCCAGCAGCCCGGATTCAGGACACCGAAACTATGGCTACACCTTC. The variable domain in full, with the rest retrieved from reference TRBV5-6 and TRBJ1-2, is DAGVTQSPTHLIKTRGQQVTLRCSPKSGHDTVSWYQQALGQGPQFIFQYYEEEERQRGNFPDRFSGHQFPNYSSELNVNALLLGDSALYLCASSPDSGHRNYGYTFGSGTRLTVV.

The CDR3 spells CASSLNRMNYGYTF. As DNA, the CDR3 is TGCGCCAGCAGCTTGAACAGAATGAACTATGGCTACACCTTC. The chain uses TRBV5-1 and TRBJ1-2; D gene uncertain. CDR1 and CDR2 from the germline V gene are SGHRS and YFSETQ. The CDR3 runs 14 residues. V lost 1 base and J lost 2, with 9 bases in between.

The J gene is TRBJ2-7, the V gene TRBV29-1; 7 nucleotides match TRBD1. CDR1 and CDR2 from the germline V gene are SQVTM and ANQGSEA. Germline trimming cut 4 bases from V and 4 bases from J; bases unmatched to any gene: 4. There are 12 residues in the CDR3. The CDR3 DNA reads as TGCAGCGTTGGGAGCAGGGGGTACGAGCAGTACTTC. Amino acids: CSVGSRGYEQYF.

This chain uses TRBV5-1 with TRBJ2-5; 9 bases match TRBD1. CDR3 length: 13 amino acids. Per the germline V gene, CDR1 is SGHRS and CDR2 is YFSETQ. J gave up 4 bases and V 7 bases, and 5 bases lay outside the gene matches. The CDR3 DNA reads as TGCGCCAGCCGGGGACAGGGTCGAGAGACCCAGTACTTC. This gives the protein CASRGQGRETQYF.

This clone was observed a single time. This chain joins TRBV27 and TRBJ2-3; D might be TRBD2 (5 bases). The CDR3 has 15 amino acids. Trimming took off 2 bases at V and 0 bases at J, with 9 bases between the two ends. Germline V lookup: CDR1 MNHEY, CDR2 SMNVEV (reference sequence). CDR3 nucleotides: TGTGCCAGCAGTTTAATAAGCGGTAGCACAGATACGCAGTATTTT. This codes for CASSLISGSTDTQYF.

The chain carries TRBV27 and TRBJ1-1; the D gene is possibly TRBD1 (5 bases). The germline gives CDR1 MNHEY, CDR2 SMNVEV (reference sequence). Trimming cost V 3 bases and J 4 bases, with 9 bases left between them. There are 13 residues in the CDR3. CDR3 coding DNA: TGTGCCAGCAGTTTGAGGGGTAGCACTGAAGCTTTCTTT. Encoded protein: CASSLRGSTEAFF.